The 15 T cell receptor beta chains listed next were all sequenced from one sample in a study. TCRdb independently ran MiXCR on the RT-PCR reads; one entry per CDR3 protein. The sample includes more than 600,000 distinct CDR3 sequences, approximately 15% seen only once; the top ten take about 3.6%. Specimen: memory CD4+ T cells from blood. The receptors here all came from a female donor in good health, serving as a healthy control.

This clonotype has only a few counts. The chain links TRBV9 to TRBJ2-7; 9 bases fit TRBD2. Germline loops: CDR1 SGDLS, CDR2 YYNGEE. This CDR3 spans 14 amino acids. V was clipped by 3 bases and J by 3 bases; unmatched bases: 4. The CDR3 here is CASSGGLANYEQYF. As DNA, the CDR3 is TGTGCCAGCAGCGGGGGACTAGCTAACTACGAGCAGTACTTC.

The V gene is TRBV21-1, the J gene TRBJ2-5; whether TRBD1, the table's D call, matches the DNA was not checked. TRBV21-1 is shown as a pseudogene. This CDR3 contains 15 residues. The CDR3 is CASYEGTRISETQYF. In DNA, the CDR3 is TGTGCCAGCTATGAGGGGACAAGAATTTCGGAGACCCAGTACTTC.

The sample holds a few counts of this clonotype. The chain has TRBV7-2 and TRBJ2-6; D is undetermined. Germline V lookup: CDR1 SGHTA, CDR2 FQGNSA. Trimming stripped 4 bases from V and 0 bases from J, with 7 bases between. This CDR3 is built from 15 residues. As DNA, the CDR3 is TGTGCCAGCAGCTCCCAGAACTCTGGGGCCAACGTCCTGACTTTC. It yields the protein CASSSQNSGANVLTF.

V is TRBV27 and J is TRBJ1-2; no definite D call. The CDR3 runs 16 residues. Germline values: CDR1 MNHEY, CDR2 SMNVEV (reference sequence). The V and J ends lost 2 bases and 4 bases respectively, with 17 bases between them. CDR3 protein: CASSLREGNGGYGYTF. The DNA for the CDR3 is TGTGCCAGCAGTTTAAGGGAAGGGAATGGTGGCTATGGCTACACCTTC.

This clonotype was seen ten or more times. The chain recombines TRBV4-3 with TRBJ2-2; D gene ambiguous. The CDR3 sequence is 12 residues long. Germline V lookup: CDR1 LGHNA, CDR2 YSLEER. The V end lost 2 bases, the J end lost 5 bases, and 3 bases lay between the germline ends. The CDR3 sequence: CASSQLTGELFF. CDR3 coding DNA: TGCGCCAGCAGCCAACTTACCGGGGAGCTGTTTTTT.

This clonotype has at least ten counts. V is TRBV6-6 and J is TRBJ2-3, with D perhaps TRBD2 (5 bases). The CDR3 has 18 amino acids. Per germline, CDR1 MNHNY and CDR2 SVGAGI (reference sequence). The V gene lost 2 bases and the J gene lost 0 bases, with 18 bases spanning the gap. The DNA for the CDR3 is TGTGCCAGCAGTTACCCCTCCGGAGCGGTTAGTAGCACAGATACGCAGTATTTT. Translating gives CASSYPSGAVSSTDTQYF.

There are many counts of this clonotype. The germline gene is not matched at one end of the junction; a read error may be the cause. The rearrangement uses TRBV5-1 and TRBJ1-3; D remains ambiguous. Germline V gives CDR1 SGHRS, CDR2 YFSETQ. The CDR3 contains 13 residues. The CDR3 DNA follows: TGTGCCAGCAGTTTAGGGTCGGGAAACACCATATATTTT. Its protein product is CASSLGSGNTIYF.

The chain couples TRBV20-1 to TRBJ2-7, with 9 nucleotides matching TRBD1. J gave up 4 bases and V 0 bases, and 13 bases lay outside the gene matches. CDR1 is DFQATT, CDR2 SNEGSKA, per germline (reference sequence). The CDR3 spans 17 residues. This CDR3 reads CSARDRLTGGGTYEQYF. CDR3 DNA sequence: TGCAGTGCTAGAGATCGGTTAACAGGGGGCGGAACGTACGAGCAGTACTTC.

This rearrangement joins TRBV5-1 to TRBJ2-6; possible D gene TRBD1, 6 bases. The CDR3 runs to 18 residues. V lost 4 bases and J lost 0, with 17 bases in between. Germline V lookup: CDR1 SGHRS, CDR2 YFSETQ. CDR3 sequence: CASSVTGRQSSGANVLTF. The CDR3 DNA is TGCGCCAGCAGCGTGACAGGACGGCAGAGCTCTGGGGCCAACGTCCTGACTTTC. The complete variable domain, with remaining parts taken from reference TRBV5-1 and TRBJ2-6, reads KAGVTQTPRYLIKTRGQQVTLSCSPISGHRSVSWYQQTPGQGLQFLFEYFSETQRNKGNFPGRFSGRQFSNSRSEMNVSTLELGDSALYLCASSVTGRQSSGANVLTFGAGSRLTVL.

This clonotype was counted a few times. CDR3 sequence (DNA): TGTGCCAGCAAACGGGCCGGGACCTATGGCTACACCTTC. Translated, it gives CASKRAGTYGYTF. This chain joins TRBV28 and TRBJ1-2, with D maybe TRBD1 (5 bases). Germline CDR1 and CDR2: MDHEN and SYDVKM. The CDR3 extends over 13 amino acids. V was trimmed by 7 bases and J by 4 bases, leaving 13 bases between them.

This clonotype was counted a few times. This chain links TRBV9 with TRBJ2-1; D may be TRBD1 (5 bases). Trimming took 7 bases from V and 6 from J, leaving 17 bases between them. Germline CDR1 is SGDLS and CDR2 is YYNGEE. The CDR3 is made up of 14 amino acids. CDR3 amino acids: CASGTLTGRNEQFF. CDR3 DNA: TGTGCCAGCGGAACGCTCACAGGTCGCAATGAGCAGTTCTTC.

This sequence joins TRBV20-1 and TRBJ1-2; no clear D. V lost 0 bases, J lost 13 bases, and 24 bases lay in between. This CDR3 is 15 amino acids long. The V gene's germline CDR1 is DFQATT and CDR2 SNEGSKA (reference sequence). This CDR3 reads CSARDRTVTAHSSTF. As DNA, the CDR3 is TGCAGTGCTAGAGATAGAACCGTTACAGCCCATAGCTCCACCTTC.

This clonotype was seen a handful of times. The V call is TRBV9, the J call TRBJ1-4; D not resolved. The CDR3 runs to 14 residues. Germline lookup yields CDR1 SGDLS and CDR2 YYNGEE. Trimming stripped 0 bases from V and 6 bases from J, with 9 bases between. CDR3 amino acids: CASSVEPQDEKLFF. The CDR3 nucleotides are TGTGCCAGCAGCGTAGAGCCCCAAGATGAAAAACTGTTTTTT.

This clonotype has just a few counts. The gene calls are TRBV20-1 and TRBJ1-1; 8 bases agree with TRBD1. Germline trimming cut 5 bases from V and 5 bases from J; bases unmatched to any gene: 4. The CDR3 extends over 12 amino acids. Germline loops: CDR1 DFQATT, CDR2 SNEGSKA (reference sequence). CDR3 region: CSAYTGGTEAFF. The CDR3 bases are TGCAGTGCTTATACAGGGGGGACTGAAGCTTTCTTT.

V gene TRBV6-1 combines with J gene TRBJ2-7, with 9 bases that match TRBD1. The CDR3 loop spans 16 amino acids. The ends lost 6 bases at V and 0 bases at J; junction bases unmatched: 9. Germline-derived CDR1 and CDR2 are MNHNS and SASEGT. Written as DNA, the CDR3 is TGTGCCAGCAGCCCGGGACAGGGTACAGGCTCCTACGAGCAGTACTTC. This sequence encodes CASSPGQGTGSYEQYF.